The clone carrying this T cell receptor beta chain was counted between two and nine times. Its target is not known. Trimming took 8 bases from V and 10 from J; bases not matched to a gene: 20. CDR1 is SNHLY and CDR2 is FYNNEI in the germline V gene. The length of the CDR3 is 18 residues. The sample originates from a study of OX40 agonist ivuxolimab in advanced cancers. About the research overall: Dosing consisted of intravenous ivuxolimab at 0.01 to 10 mg/kg every 2 weeks. General study findings and limits: There was clonal expansion of CD4+ and CD8+ blood T cells by week 6 at 0.1 to 3.0 mg/kg.

TCRdb's copy holds only in-frame clones and misses some; the assay was immunoSEQ multiplex PCR. The data show around 75,000 clones, approximately 80% seen once. This chain uses TRBV2 with TRBJ1-4; 12 bases are a match to TRBD1. The sequence was collected from an adult with an advanced solid tumor such as melanoma, head and neck, liver or kidney cancer. This specimen consisted of CD4+ or CD8+ T cells sorted from blood, obtained in a trial of the OX40 agonist ivuxolimab. The CDR3 sequence is CASGSIPGQGAGLGKLFF. The CDR3 nucleotides read TGTGCCAGCGGCTCTATACCGGGACAGGGGGCCGGGCTTGGAAAACTGTTTTTT.